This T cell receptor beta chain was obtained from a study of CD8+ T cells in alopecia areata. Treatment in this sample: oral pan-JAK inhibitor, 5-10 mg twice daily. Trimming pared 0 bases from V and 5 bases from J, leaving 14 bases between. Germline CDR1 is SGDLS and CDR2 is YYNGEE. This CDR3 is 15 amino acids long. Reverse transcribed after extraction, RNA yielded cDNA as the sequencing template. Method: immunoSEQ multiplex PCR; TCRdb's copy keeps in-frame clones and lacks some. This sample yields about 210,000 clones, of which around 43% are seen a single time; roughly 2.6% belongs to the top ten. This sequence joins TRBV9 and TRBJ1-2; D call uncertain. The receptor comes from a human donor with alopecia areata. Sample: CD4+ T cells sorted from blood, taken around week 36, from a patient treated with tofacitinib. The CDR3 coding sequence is TGTGCCAGCAGCGTAGACTCCAACAAGAGGTATGGCTACACCTTC. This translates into CASSVDSNKRYGYTF.